This T cell receptor beta chain stems from a study of blood T cell repertoires in COVID-19. Participant-reported clinical history was the basis for cohort assignment. Cohort 3 donors counted as recovered after two negative PCRs, clearance, or resolved symptoms. Data came from immunoSEQ multiplex PCR; TCRdb stores just in-frame clones and leaves some out. The table records 300,000 to 350,000 clones, approximately 89% of them present only once. CDR3 length equals 12 residues. Germline V gives CDR1 WNHNN, CDR2 SYGVQD (reference sequence). V dropped 8 bases and J dropped 5; count of bases not matched to a gene: 0.

Sequenced input: PBMCs or T cells enriched from blood (not recorded which). The gene calls are TRBV10-1 and TRBJ1-5; 10 bases are shared with TRBD1. The TCR originated in a man between 25 and 39 years old who had recovered from COVID-19. Here the CDR3 reads CASGTGDQPQHF. In DNA, the CDR3 is TGCGCCAGCGGGACAGGGGATCAGCCCCAGCATTTT.